Listed below are T cell receptor beta chains from one sample, sequenced in a study of a mutant IDH1 vaccine in newly diagnosed glioma. Sequencing used immunoSEQ multiplex PCR; TCRdb keeps in-frame clones, though not all of them. The repertoire holds some 60,000 clones, with approximately 87% as singletons. Which antigens these TCRs recognize remains unknown. Sequencing was performed on PBMCs, taken from a glioma patient whose treatment included an IDH1 peptide vaccine. The origin of the receptors is a man aged 40-49 years with glioma. The CDR3 runs from the conserved cysteine through the conserved F or W. A D gene is named only where the DNA matches it firmly. Clone size is stated in some rows and not others, as once, few, many or a class when expanded.

d_call	v_call	j_call	clone_size	cdr3_aa	cdr3_nt
TRBD2	TRBV10-3	TRBJ2-1	NA	CAIRPGLAGVNEQFF	TGTGCCATCAGGCCGGGACTAGCGGGAGTCAATGAGCAGTTCTTC
NA	TRBV6-4	TRBJ2-2	NA	CASSGEGTVNTGELFF	TGTGCCAGCAGTGGGGAAGGGACGGTGAACACCGGGGAGCTGTTTTTT
NA	TRBV19	TRBJ1-1	NA	CASKRTGIMNTEAFF	TGTGCCAGTAAGCGAACAGGGATCATGAACACTGAAGCTTTCTTT
TRBD1	TRBV7-8	TRBJ1-2	NA	CASTAGGSYLRGRNYGYTF	TGTGCCAGCACCGCTGGGGGTTCCTACCTAAGGGGGCGCAACTATGGCTACACCTTC
NA	TRBV7-2	TRBJ2-7	NA	CASSLDRAASGEQYF	TGTGCCAGCAGCTTAGACCGAGCCGCCTCGGGGGAGCAGTACTTC
TRBD2	TRBV7-2	TRBJ2-1	NA	CASSPLAGLSYNEQFF	TGTGCCAGCAGCCCGCTAGCGGGCCTTTCCTACAATGAGCAGTTCTTC
NA	TRBV19	TRBJ1-3	NA	CASRGQASGNTIYF	TGTGCCAGTCGGGGGCAAGCCTCTGGAAACACCATATATTTT
NA	TRBV14	TRBJ2-3	NA	CASSQAIGPPDTQYF	TGTGCCAGCAGCCAAGCCATTGGGCCGCCCGATACGCAGTATTTT
NA	TRBV9	TRBJ2-6	NA	CASSVLGSGANVLTF	TGTGCCAGCAGCGTATTGGGCTCTGGGGCCAACGTCCTGACTTTC
NA	TRBV12-5	TRBJ1-5	few	CASGLQGNQPQHF	TGTGCTAGTGGTTTACAGGGCAATCAGCCCCAGCATTTT
TRBD1	TRBV18	TRBJ1-4	NA	CASSPGQEEKLFF	TGTGCCAGCTCACCCGGACAGGAGGAAAAACTGTTTTTT
NA	TRBV7-9	TRBJ2-7	NA	CASSLTGYEQYF	TGTGCCAGCAGCCTTACTGGCTACGAGCAGTACTTC
TRBD1	TRBV5-6	TRBJ1-2	NA	CASSQGQTYGYTF	TGTGCCAGCAGCCAGGGACAGACCTATGGCTACACCTTC
NA	TRBV28	TRBJ1-5	NA	CASSLWGGSNQPQHF	TGTGCCAGCAGTTTATGGGGGGGTAGCAATCAGCCCCAGCATTTT
TRBD1	TRBV6-5	TRBJ1-1	NA	CASRGTGPLPEAFF	TGTGCCAGCCGAGGGACAGGGCCTCTCCCTGAAGCTTTCTTT
NA	TRBV4-3	TRBJ2-2	few	CASSLNVLANTGELFF	TGCGCCAGCAGCCTCAACGTACTAGCGAACACCGGGGAGCTGTTTTTT
NA	TRBV28	TRBJ1-1	NA	CASSFGGVNTEAFF	TGTGCCAGCAGTTTCGGAGGAGTGAACACTGAAGCTTTCTTT
NA	TRBV9	TRBJ1-5	NA	CASSVGMRNQPQHF	TGTGCCAGCAGCGTGGGGATGCGCAATCAGCCCCAGCATTTT
TRBD1	TRBV10-3	TRBJ2-1	once	CAIKDRVNEQFF	TGTGCCATCAAGGACAGGGTGAATGAGCAGTTCTTC
NA	TRBV7-9	TRBJ2-1	NA	CASSSSLTDLYYYNEQFF	TGTGCCAGCAGCTCCTCCTTGACAGATCTCTACTACTACAATGAGCAGTTCTTC
NA	TRBV6-5	TRBJ1-4	NA	CASSSYIPGEKLFF	TGTGCCAGCAGCTCGTACATCCCGGGCGAAAAACTGTTTTTT
NA	TRBV29-1	TRBJ2-5	NA	CSGDGLGSETQYF	TGCAGCGGGGATGGTTTGGGATCTGAGACCCAGTACTTC
NA	TRBV6-5	TRBJ2-7	NA	CASSYSRDYEQYF	TGTGCCAGCAGTTACTCGAGAGACTACGAGCAGTACTTC
TRBD1	TRBV19	TRBJ2-3	NA	CASSRLGGQGATDTQYF	TGTGCCAGTAGTAGACTAGGGGGGCAGGGGGCCACAGATACGCAGTATTTT
TRBD2	TRBV6-1	TRBJ2-5	NA	CASSEREGLKETQYF	TGTGCCAGCAGTGAGCGGGAGGGCCTTAAGGAGACCCAGTACTTC
NA	TRBV15	TRBJ1-2	NA	CATSSSAFYGYTF	TGTGCCACCAGCAGCTCAGCTTTCTATGGCTACACCTTC
NA	TRBV18	TRBJ1-4	NA	CASSPPVVVRANEKLFF	TGTGCCAGCTCACCACCGGTTGTTGTGAGGGCGAATGAAAAACTGTTTTTT
TRBD1	TRBV27	TRBJ2-1	NA	CASSLGTGSYNEQFF	TGTGCCAGCAGTTTAGGGACAGGGTCCTACAATGAGCAGTTCTTC
NA	TRBV4-1	TRBJ1-1	few	CASSQDNKNTEAFF	TGCGCCAGCAGCCAAGATAACAAGAACACTGAAGCTTTCTTT
TRBD2	TRBV11-2	TRBJ2-5	NA	CASSLLIAGGKTQYF	TGTGCCAGCAGCTTATTGATAGCGGGAGGAAAGACCCAGTACTTC
NA	TRBV7-7	TRBJ2-3	NA	CASSATGSEDTQYF	TGTGCCAGCAGCGCCACAGGGTCGGAGGATACGCAGTATTTT
TRBD1	TRBV18	TRBJ1-2	NA	CASSPTPGTGRGYTF	TGTGCCAGCTCACCGACACCTGGGACAGGACGTGGCTACACCTTC
NA	TRBV20-1	TRBJ2-3	NA	CSARQPGTQYF	TGCAGTGCTAGACAGCCAGGTACGCAGTATTTT
NA	TRBV10-3	TRBJ2-7	NA	CAISELQAPGEQYF	TGTGCCATCAGTGAGTTGCAGGCCCCGGGGGAGCAGTACTTC
TRBD2	TRBV15	TRBJ2-1	NA	CATSTLAGGLPGNEQFF	TGTGCCACCAGCACACTAGCGGGAGGGCTACCCGGCAATGAGCAGTTCTTC
TRBD1	TRBV2	TRBJ2-1	NA	CASKRGQGEIEQFF	TGTGCCAGCAAGAGGGGGCAGGGCGAAATAGAGCAGTTCTTC
NA	TRBV7-9	TRBJ1-2	NA	CASSLSRANYGYTF	TGTGCCAGCAGCTTATCCAGGGCGAACTATGGCTACACCTTC
NA	TRBV6-5	TRBJ1-2	NA	CASSYRIREGYTF	TGTGCCAGCAGCTACAGGATTCGTGAGGGCTACACCTTC
NA	TRBV6-5	TRBJ1-3	NA	CASSYNGGPGNTIYF	TGTGCCAGCAGTTACAATGGGGGACCAGGAAACACCATATATTTT
NA	TRBV7-2	TRBJ2-4	NA	CASSLRGVGSAKNIQYF	TGTGCCAGCAGCTTACGGGGCGTAGGATCCGCCAAAAACATTCAGTACTTC
NA	TRBV2	TRBJ2-5	NA	CASSKQGRTQYF	TGTGCCAGCAGCAAACAGGGAAGGACCCAGTACTTC
TRBD2	TRBV7-2	TRBJ2-7	NA	CASSAGLVEYF	TGTGCCAGCAGCGCCGGACTAGTTGAGTACTTC
NA	TRBV4-2	TRBJ2-5	NA	CASSQDFGTTVVETQYF	TGTGCCAGCAGCCAAGATTTTGGGACGACGGTTGTCGAGACCCAGTACTTC
TRBD1	TRBV9	TRBJ2-2	NA	CASSVGSGGRELFF	TGTGCCAGCAGCGTAGGCTCAGGGGGCCGGGAGCTGTTTTTT
NA	TRBV7-2	TRBJ1-3	NA	CASSLSPPNTIYF	TGTGCCAGCAGCTTATCTCCCCCAAACACCATATATTTT
TRBD2	TRBV19	TRBJ2-1	NA	CASSGLAASYNEQFF	TGTGCCAGTAGCGGACTAGCGGCCTCCTACAATGAGCAGTTCTTC
TRBD2	TRBV6-5	TRBJ2-7	NA	CASTPGRANEQYF	TGTGCCAGCACCCCGGGGAGGGCCAACGAGCAGTACTTC
NA	TRBV7-2	TRBJ1-4	NA	CASSLGGLTNEKLFF	TGTGCCAGCAGCTTAGGCGGGTTGACTAATGAAAAACTGTTTTTT
NA	TRBV7-8	TRBJ1-2	NA	CASSLDQSYGYTF	TGTGCCAGCAGCTTAGACCAGTCCTATGGCTACACCTTC
NA	TRBV21-1	TRBJ1-5	NA	CASSKMDRRVSNQPQHF	TGTGCCAGCAGCAAAATGGACAGGAGGGTGAGCAATCAGCCCCAGCATTTT
NA	TRBV29-1	TRBJ1-1	NA	CSDIAGVNTEAFF	TGCAGCGATATCGCAGGCGTTAACACTGAAGCTTTCTTT
NA	TRBV19	TRBJ1-5	NA	CASSIPGEPQHF	TGTGCCAGTAGTATCCCGGGGGAGCCCCAGCATTTT
NA	TRBV7-9	TRBJ2-3	NA	CASSLGDGRVGTDTQYF	TGTGCCAGCAGCTTAGGGGATGGGCGGGTCGGCACAGATACGCAGTATTTT
NA	TRBV10-3	TRBJ1-2	NA	CATGSSAGYGYTF	TGTGCCACGGGTAGTAGTGCAGGGTATGGCTACACCTTC
NA	TRBV19	TRBJ1-1	NA	CASSMGGRNTEAFF	TGTGCCAGTAGTATGGGAGGGCGGAACACTGAAGCTTTCTTT
NA	TRBV11-2	TRBJ2-7	NA	CASSLAYEQYF	TGTGCCAGCAGCTTAGCCTACGAGCAGTACTTC
NA	TRBV7-2	TRBJ2-1	NA	CASSLSQGGYNEQFF	TGTGCCAGCAGCTTAAGTCAGGGGGGTTACAATGAGCAGTTCTTC
NA	TRBV4-1	TRBJ2-7	NA	CASSLTGTGEYEQYF	TGCGCCAGCAGCCTGACGGGGACGGGAGAGTACGAGCAGTACTTC
NA	TRBV5-1	TRBJ2-5	NA	CASSRDSQETQYF	TGCGCCAGCAGTCGGGACTCCCAAGAGACCCAGTACTTC